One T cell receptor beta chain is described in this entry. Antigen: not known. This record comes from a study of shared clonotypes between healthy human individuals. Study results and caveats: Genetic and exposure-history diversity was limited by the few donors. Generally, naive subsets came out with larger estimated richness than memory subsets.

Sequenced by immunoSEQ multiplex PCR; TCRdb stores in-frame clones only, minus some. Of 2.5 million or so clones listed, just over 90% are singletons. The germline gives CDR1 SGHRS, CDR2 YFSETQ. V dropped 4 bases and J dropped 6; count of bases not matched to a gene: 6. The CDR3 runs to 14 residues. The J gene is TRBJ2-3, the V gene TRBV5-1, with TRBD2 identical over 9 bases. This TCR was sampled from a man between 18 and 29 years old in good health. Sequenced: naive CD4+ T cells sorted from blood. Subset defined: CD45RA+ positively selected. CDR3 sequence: CASSGTSGWDTQYF. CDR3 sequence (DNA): TGCGCCAGCAGCGGAACTAGCGGGTGGGATACGCAGTATTTT.